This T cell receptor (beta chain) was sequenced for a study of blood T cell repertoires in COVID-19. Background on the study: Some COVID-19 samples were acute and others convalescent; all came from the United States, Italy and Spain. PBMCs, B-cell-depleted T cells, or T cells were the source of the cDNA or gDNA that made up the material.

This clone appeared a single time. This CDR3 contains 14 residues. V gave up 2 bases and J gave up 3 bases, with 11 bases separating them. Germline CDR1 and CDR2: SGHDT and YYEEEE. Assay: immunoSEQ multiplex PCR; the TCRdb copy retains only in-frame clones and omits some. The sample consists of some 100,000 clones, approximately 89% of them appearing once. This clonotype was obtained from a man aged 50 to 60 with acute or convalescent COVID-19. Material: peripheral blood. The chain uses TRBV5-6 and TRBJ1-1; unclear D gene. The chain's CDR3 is CASSFPSQDTEAFF. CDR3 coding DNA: TGTGCCAGCAGCTTTCCTAGCCAAGACACTGAAGCTTTCTTT.